This is a list of T cell receptor beta chains from one sample in a study of blood T cell repertoires in COVID-19. TCRdb keeps only in-frame clones here, not all; method: immunoSEQ multiplex PCR. Of more than 200,000 clones listed, 85% to 90% are singletons. Sequenced material: peripheral blood. These receptors came from a man older than 75 with acute or convalescent COVID-19. Each CDR3 is given with its conserved first and last residue. Each record gives: V gene, CDR3 protein.

V: TRBV7-8; CDR3: CASSFSSRSYEQYF
V: TRBV5-1; CDR3: CASSQPNDTIDYEQYF
V: TRBV5-5; CDR3: CASSQGPDSTDTQYF
V: TRBV7-2; CDR3: CASSFRDIETQYF
V: TRBV2; CDR3: CASSFLEGRPQHF
V: TRBV2; CDR3: CASRADRGNEKLFF
V: TRBV4-2; CDR3: CASSQAGPGVSEKLFF
V: TRBV6-2/TRBV6-3; CDR3: CASSYPPPSTGELFF
V: TRBV7-2; CDR3: CASSPGQGWQPQHF
V: TRBV28; CDR3: CASSLMAYEQYF
V: TRBV7-3; CDR3: CASSPRQGVYTGELFF